The clone carrying this TCR beta chain has at least ten counts. What it binds is unknown. The sample belongs to a study of spatial heterogeneity in lung cancer. In the study overall: Each time, sequencing found more beta-chain sequences than alpha-chain sequences.

V was shortened by 8 bases and J by 2 bases, with 9 bases between the two germline ends. The CDR3 is 12 amino acids. Germline V lookup: CDR1 MNHNS, CDR2 SASEGT. TCRdb reprocessed the 5' RACE reads with MiXCR, giving one entry per CDR3 protein. This repertoire shows more than 85,000 distinct CDR3 sequences, approximately 8.9% found once; its top ten account for 6% to 7.5%. Overall study findings and caveats: At resection, ubiquitous expanded tumor TCRs appeared in blood more than at follow-up.

Time point here: sample taken at primary tumor resection. Extraction of whole RNA from tumor, nontumor lung or frozen PBMC preceded unsorted sequencing. This receptor was identified in a male donor with early-stage non-small cell lung cancer. The sequenced sample was PBMCs, obtained at surgery. This chain uses TRBV6-1 with TRBJ2-5; no firm D call. DNA for the CDR3: TGTGCCAGCGGACGGATACAAGAGACCCAGTACTTC. This codes for CASGRIQETQYF.